The T cell receptor (beta chain) described here comes from a study of blood T cell repertoires in COVID-19. Across the whole study: T cells, B-cell-depleted T cells, or PBMCs supplied cDNA or gDNA.

Individuals drawn from about 26 US areas were about 18 to 95 years old. Cohorts were based on clinical histories the participants reported. What the recovered Cohort 3 donors had was two negative PCRs, clearance, or symptom resolution. Trimming left V 5 bases short and J 1 base short, with 15 bases between. The germline gives CDR1 SGHVS, CDR2 FNYEAQ. The CDR3 runs to 16 residues. Produced via immunoSEQ multiplex PCR; TCRdb's table is partial and in-frame only. This sample has hundreds of thousands of clones, with roughly 86% found just once. Sequencing was done on a sample of PBMCs or T cells enriched from blood (not recorded which). The source is a woman aged 50 to 65 who had recovered from COVID-19. The rearrangement joins TRBV7-6 to TRBJ2-4; D might be TRBD2 (6 bases). The CDR3 nucleotides are TGTGCCAGCAGCCCAGGAGGGGTACTGGCCAAAAACATTCAGTACTTC. This encodes CASSPGGVLAKNIQYF.